This T cell receptor (beta chain) was retrieved from a study of CD8 T cells in ankylosing spondylitis. The TCR beta libraries were generated through quantitative 5'-RACE incorporating molecular barcodes. A single record per CDR3 protein comes from TCRdb applying MiXCR to the 5' RACE reads. This sample carries 190,000 or so distinct CDR3 sequences, 10% to 15% of them seen once, and the ten largest clones take more than 15%. Findings of the study overall: In peripheral blood, disease-linked CD8+ clones occurred at relatively low frequencies. Typical of ankylosing spondylitis blood, it appeared, was a TCR beta motif of seven to nine highly homologous variants.

As to this clonotype: The antigen is unknown.

The V and J ends lost 0 bases and 6 bases respectively, with 19 bases between them. The CDR3 is 17 amino acids. Sequencing input: blood, either unsorted or a sorted T cell fraction (not recorded which). The sequence derives from a male donor with ankylosing spondylitis or in good health (not recorded which). The chain employs TRBV12-3 or TRBV12-4 and TRBJ2-3, with D unclear. This chain's CDR3 is CASSLALKLSFRDTQYF. The CDR3 nucleotides are TGTGCCAGCAGTTTAGCGCTCAAGCTCTCTTTTCGGGATACGCAGTATTTT.